A single sample is the source of the 23 T cell receptor beta chains below, sequenced in a study of blood T cells in healthy people across ages. Together with a sample-barcoded 5' primer, a J-beta primer mix was included in a second PCR lasting roughly 7 to 11 cycles. TCRdb processed the 5' RACE reads anew with MiXCR; each CDR3 protein has one entry. The sample records about 1.8 million distinct CDR3 sequences, about 50% being singletons. The sequencing input was blood. These receptors all come from a woman between 35 and 50 years old in good health.

The chain carries TRBV20-1 and TRBJ2-1, with 8 positions matching TRBD2. This CDR3 contains 14 residues. The germline V gene encodes CDR1 DFQATT and CDR2 SNEGSKA (reference sequence). The J segment lost 8 bases and the V segment lost 6 bases, leaving 12 bases of the junction unmatched. The CDR3 is CSAGRGGLIHEQFF. In DNA, the CDR3 is TGCAGTGCAGGACGGGGGGGCCTGATCCATGAGCAGTTCTTC.

Regarding this clonotype: The junction departs from germline at one end; a sequencing error may be responsible. This chain joins TRBV20-1 and TRBJ2-5, with D possibly TRBD2 on 7 matching bases. Germline V gives CDR1 DFQATT, CDR2 SNEGSKA (reference sequence). The CDR3 totals 15 residues. CDR3 sequence (DNA): TGCAGTGCTACCCGCGGTTCGGGGGGCAGGGAGACCCGGTACTTC. Amino acid sequence: CSATRGSGGRETRYF.

This clonotype was counted a few times. This sequence joins TRBV12-3 or TRBV12-4 and TRBJ2-1; D might be TRBD1 or TRBD2, each matching 6 bases. The CDR3 sequence is 15 residues long. Trimming left V 5 bases short and J 4 bases short, with 15 bases between. CDR3 amino acids: CASSPPGGGYNEQFF. The CDR3 DNA follows: TGTGCCAGCAGTCCTCCCGGGGGCGGTTACAATGAGCAGTTCTTC.

The rearrangement links TRBV20-1 to TRBJ2-7; D unresolved. The DNA end is more similar to TRBJ2-5, so the J call may be wrong. The CDR3 contains 15 residues. Germline V gene sequence: CDR1 DFQATT, CDR2 SNEGSKA (reference sequence). The CDR3 DNA follows: TGCAGTGCTAGAGATGTCGCCCCCCTTCGAGAGACCCAGTACTTC. Its protein is CSARDVAPLRETQYF.

The chain uses TRBV20-1 and TRBJ2-3; D ambiguous. This CDR3 contains 15 residues. Germline V lookup: CDR1 DFQATT, CDR2 SNEGSKA (reference sequence). V shed 5 bases and J shed 0 bases, with 15 bases lying between them. The CDR3 DNA sequence: TGCAGTGCTCCTAGTAGGAGTGGGAGCACAGATACGCAGTATTTT. Translation gives CSAPSRSGSTDTQYF.

The rearrangement links TRBV27 to TRBJ2-7, with a possible D match to TRBD2 (7 bases). Germline lookup yields CDR1 MNHEY and CDR2 SMNVEV (reference sequence). The CDR3 is made up of 14 amino acids. Trimming took 6 bases from V and 2 from J, leaving 14 bases between them. This CDR3 is CASRSGGSPYEQYF. As DNA, the CDR3 is TGTGCCAGCAGATCGGGGGGCTCCCCCTACGAGCAGTACTTC.

In its sample, this clonotype was seen a few times. The rearrangement uses TRBV2 and TRBJ2-1, with D possibly TRBD2 on 6 matching bases. The CDR3 sequence is 11 residues long. V lost 11 bases to trimming and J lost 3 bases, with 8 bases between them. Germline V gives CDR1 SNHLY, CDR2 FYNNEI. CDR3 amino acids: CAGAGYNEQFF. Here the CDR3 DNA reads TGTGCCGGAGCGGGCTACAATGAGCAGTTCTTC.

This clonotype turned up a few times. The chain has TRBV7-2 and TRBJ1-5; no reliable D call. Trimming took 5 bases from V and 0 from J, leaving 11 bases between them. The germline V gene encodes CDR1 SGHTA and CDR2 FQGNSA. The CDR3 loop spans 15 amino acids. CDR3 nucleotides: TGTGCCAGCAGCGAAGGACGGAATAGCAATCAGCCCCAGCATTTT. Its translation is CASSEGRNSNQPQHF.

The chain uses TRBV20-1 and TRBJ2-7; D remains ambiguous. CDR3 size: 14 residues. Trimming cost V 6 bases and J 7 bases, with 22 bases left between them. Germline lookup yields CDR1 DFQATT and CDR2 SNEGSKA (reference sequence). CDR3 in DNA: TGCAGTGCCACACTACCCGAGAACTACAATGAGCAGTACTTC. Its protein product is CSATLPENYNEQYF.

V and J are TRBV20-1 and TRBJ2-1; 8 nucleotides align to TRBD2. The germline V gene encodes CDR1 DFQATT and CDR2 SNEGSKA (reference sequence). The CDR3 is 17 residues long. The trim removed 1 base at V and 8 bases at J, leaving 16 bases unmatched. The CDR3 nucleotides are TGCAGTGCTAGAGGCTTCCTAGCGGGCGACTCGGCGTATGAGCAGTTCTTC. It specifies CSARGFLAGDSAYEQFF.

The chain couples TRBV7-2 to TRBJ1-5; D is ambiguous. Trimming cost V 5 bases and J 7 bases, with 12 bases left between them. The CDR3 length is 13 residues. The germline gives CDR1 SGHTA, CDR2 FQGNSA. The CDR3 region is CASSKGGRQPQHF. In nucleotides, the CDR3 is TGTGCCAGCAGCAAAGGAGGAAGGCAGCCCCAGCATTTT.

This clonotype was seen once. The chain joins TRBV29-1 to TRBJ1-1; TRBD1 is a possible D gene (5 bases). The CDR3 contains 15 residues. CDR1 is SQVTM, CDR2 ANQGSEA, per germline. Trimming removed 4 bases at V and 0 bases at J, with 15 bases between. CDR3 coding DNA: TGCAGCGTTGGTGCAGGGATCGTGGTGAACACTGAAGCTTTCTTT. This encodes CSVGAGIVVNTEAFF.

V and J are TRBV5-6 and TRBJ1-5; 8 positions match TRBD1. This CDR3 comprises 16 residues. Germline CDR1 reads SGHDT; CDR2 reads YYEEEE. With 0 bases clipped from V and 2 bases from J, the junction kept 4 bases outside the gene matches. CDR3 amino acids: CASSLALDRGNQPQHF. Written as DNA, the CDR3 is TGTGCCAGCAGCTTGGCCTTGGACAGGGGCAATCAGCCCCAGCATTTT.

There are a few counts of this clonotype. The chain uses TRBV4-3 and TRBJ2-3; D ambiguous. The V gene lost 1 base and the J gene lost 8 bases, with 13 bases spanning the gap. The CDR3 runs to 14 residues. The V gene's germline CDR1 is LGHNA and CDR2 YSLEER. The CDR3 nucleotides are TGCGCCAGCAGCCAAGGGACGGTCCGCCCTACGCAGTATTTT. This codes for CASSQGTVRPTQYF.

A note on this clonotype: One junction end disagrees with the germline gene, perhaps due to a read error. The chain links TRBV12-3 or TRBV12-4 to TRBJ2-3; 10 positions agree with TRBD2. The CDR3 contains 16 residues. The CDR3 region is CASSYQLAGSTDTQYF. CDR3 sequence (DNA): TGTGCCAGCAGCTACCAACTAGCGGGGAGCACTGATACGCAGTATTTT.

V gene TRBV28 combines with J gene TRBJ2-1; the D is unclear. The CDR3 totals 16 residues. V lost 7 bases, J lost 7 bases, and 23 bases lay in between. Germline CDR1 is MDHEN and CDR2 is SYDVKM. CDR3 nucleotide sequence: TGTGCCAGCACCGAAAACCAAGGCCGCGACGGGAATGAGCAGTTCTTC. It yields the protein CASTENQGRDGNEQFF.

V usage is TRBV12-3 or TRBV12-4 and J usage is TRBJ2-7; 9 bases are shared with TRBD2. There are 18 residues in the CDR3. J lost 3 bases, V lost 3 bases, and 15 bases had no gene match. CDR3 in amino acids: CASSFGRADLAGRYEQYF. The DNA of the CDR3 is TGTGCCAGCAGTTTTGGTCGGGCGGATCTAGCGGGGCGCTACGAGCAGTACTTC.

The V call is TRBV6-6, the J call TRBJ1-5, with D uncertain. The CDR3 has 12 residues. Germline V lookup: CDR1 MNHNY, CDR2 SVGAGI (reference sequence). Trimming removed 2 bases from V and 6 bases from J, with 5 bases in between. The CDR3 sequence: CASSYIGQPQHF. CDR3 coding DNA: TGTGCCAGCAGTTACATAGGTCAGCCCCAGCATTTT.

This chain links TRBV5-1 with TRBJ2-1; unclear D gene. The CDR3 is 14 residues long. Trimming shortened V by 4 bases and J by 7 bases, and 15 bases separated the two germline ends. Germline V gene lookup returns CDR1 SGHRS and CDR2 YFSETQ. CDR3 sequence reads: CASSPLPQENEQFF. CDR3 nucleotides: TGCGCCAGCAGCCCTTTGCCCCAGGAAAATGAGCAGTTCTTC.

The rearrangement joins TRBV7-2 to TRBJ2-7; 12 nucleotides align to TRBD2. CDR1 is SGHTA, CDR2 FQGNSA, per germline. The CDR3 is 14 amino acids. J was trimmed by 5 bases and V by 6 bases; bases with no gene match: 5. In DNA, the CDR3 is TGTGCCAGCAGGCTAGCGGGGGGGGGCCACGAGCAGTACTTC. This sequence encodes CASRLAGGGHEQYF.

The V call is TRBV28, the J call TRBJ2-7, with 11 bases aligning to TRBD1. CDR3 length: 15 amino acids. Trimming cost V 6 bases and J 3 bases; bases outside gene matches: 7. CDR1 is MDHEN, CDR2 SYDVKM, per germline. The CDR3 is CASSIFGTGGYEQYF. CDR3 nucleotides: TGTGCCAGCAGCATCTTCGGGACAGGGGGCTACGAGCAGTACTTC.

This clonotype was detected only once. The chain carries TRBV7-2 and TRBJ2-3; 8 bases match TRBD2. CDR1 is SGHTA, CDR2 FQGNSA, per germline. V shed 5 bases, J shed 4 bases, and the junction held 5 bases outside the gene matches. The CDR3 is made up of 14 amino acids. The CDR3 DNA reads as TGTGCCAGCAGCCGGGGGGGCCCCGCAGATACGCAGTATTTT. Its translation: CASSRGGPADTQYF.

This clonotype was seen ten or more times. The CDR3 DNA reads TGTGCCAGCAGCTTAGATCGGGGATACAATGAGCAGTTCTTC. This sequence encodes CASSLDRGYNEQFF. The gene calls are TRBV7-2 and TRBJ2-1; D possibly corresponds to TRBD2 (5 bases). The CDR3 is 14 amino acids. Trimming shortened V by 1 base and J by 4 bases, and 8 bases separated the two germline ends. CDR1 is SGHTA and CDR2 is FQGNSA in the germline V gene.